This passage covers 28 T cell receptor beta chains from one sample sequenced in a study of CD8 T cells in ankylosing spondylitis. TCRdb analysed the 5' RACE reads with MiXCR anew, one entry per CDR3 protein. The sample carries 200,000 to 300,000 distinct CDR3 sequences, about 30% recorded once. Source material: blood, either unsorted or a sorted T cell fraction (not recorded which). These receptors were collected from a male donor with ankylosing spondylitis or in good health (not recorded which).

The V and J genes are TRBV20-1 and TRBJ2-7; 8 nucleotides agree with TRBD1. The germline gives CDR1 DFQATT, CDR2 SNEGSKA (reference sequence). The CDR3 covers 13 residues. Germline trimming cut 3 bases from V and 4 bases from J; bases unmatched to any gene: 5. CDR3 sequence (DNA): TGCAGTGCTAGGGGCCAGGGGGCTTACGAGCAGTACTTC. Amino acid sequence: CSARGQGAYEQYF.

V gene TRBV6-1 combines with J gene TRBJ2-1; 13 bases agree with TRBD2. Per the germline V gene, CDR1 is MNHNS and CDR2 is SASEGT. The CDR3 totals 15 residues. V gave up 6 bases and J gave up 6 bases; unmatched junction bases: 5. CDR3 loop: CASSLGLAGFNEQFF. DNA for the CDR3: TGTGCCAGCAGCCTGGGACTAGCGGGGTTCAATGAGCAGTTCTTC.

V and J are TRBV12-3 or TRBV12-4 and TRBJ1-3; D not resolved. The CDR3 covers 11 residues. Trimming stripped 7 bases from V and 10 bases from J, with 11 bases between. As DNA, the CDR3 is TGTGCCAGCACCCGATCTGATACCATATATTTT. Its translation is CASTRSDTIYF.

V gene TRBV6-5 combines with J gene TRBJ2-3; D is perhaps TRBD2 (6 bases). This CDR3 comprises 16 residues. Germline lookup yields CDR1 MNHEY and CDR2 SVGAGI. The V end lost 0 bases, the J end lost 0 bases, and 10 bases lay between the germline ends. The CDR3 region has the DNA TGTGCCAGCAGTTACTCTTCGGGGACTAGCACAGATACGCAGTATTTT. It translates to CASSYSSGTSTDTQYF.

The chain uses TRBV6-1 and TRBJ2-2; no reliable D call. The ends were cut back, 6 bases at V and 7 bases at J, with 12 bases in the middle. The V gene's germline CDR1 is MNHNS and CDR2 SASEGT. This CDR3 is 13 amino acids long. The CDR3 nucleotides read TGTGCCAGCAGCCGGACGTTAGGCGGGGAGCTGTTTTTT. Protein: CASSRTLGGELFF.

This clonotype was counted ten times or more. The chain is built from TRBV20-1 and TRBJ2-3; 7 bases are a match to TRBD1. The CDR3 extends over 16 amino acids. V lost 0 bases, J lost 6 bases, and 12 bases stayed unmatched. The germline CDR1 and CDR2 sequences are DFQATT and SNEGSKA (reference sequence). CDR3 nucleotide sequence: TGCAGTGCTAGAGATCTGATCCAATTGGACAGGGATACGCAGTATTTT. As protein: CSARDLIQLDRDTQYF.

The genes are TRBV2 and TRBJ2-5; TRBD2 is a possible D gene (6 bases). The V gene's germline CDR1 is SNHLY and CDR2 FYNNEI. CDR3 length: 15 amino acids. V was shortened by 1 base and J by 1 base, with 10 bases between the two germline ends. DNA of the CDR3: TGTGCCAGCAGTGAAGTAGCGGATCCCCAAGAGACCCAGTACTTC. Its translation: CASSEVADPQETQYF.

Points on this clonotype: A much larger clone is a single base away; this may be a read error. CDR3: CSFETGMEAFF. As DNA, the CDR3 is TGCAGCTTTGAGACCGGGATGGAAGCTTTCTTT. This chain links TRBV29-1 with TRBJ1-1; D uncertain. CDR3 size: 11 residues. Looked up from germline, CDR1 is SQVTM and CDR2 is ANQGSEA.

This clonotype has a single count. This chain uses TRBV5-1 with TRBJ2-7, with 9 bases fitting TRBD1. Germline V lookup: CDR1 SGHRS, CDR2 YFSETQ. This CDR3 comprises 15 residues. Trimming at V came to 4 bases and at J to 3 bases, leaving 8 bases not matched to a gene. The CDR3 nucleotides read TGCGCCAGCAGCAGAGCACAGGGGGCGGGCTACGAGCAGTACTTC. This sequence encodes CASSRAQGAGYEQYF. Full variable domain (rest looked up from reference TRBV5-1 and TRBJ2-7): KAGVTQTPRYLIKTRGQQVTLSCSPISGHRSVSWYQQTPGQGLQFLFEYFSETQRNKGNFPGRFSGRQFSNSRSEMNVSTLELGDSALYLCASSRAQGAGYEQYFGPGTRLTVT.

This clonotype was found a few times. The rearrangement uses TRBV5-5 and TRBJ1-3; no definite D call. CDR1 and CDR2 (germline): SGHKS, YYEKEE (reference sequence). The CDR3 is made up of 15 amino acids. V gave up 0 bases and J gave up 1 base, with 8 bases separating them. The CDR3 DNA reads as TGTGCCAGCAGCTTGGAGGGCGATTCTGGAAACACCATATATTTT. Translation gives CASSLEGDSGNTIYF. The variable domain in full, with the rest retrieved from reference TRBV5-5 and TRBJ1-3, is DAGVTQSPTHLIKTRGQQVTLRCSPISGHKSVSWYQQVLGQGPQFIFQYYEKEERGRGNFPDRFSARQFPNYSSELNVNALLLGDSALYLCASSLEGDSGNTIYFGEGSWLTVV.

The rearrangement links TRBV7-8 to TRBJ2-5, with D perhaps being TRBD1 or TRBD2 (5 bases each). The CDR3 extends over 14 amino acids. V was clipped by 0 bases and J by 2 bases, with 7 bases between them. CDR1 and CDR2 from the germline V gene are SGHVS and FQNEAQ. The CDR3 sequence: CASSLAGVQETQYF. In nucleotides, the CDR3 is TGTGCCAGCAGCTTAGCGGGGGTACAAGAGACCCAGTACTTC.

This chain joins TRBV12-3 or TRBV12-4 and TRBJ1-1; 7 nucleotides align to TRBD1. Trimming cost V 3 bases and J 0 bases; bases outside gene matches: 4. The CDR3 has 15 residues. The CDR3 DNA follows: TGTGCCAGCAGTTTCGGACAGGCCTTGAACACTGAAGCTTTCTTT. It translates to CASSFGQALNTEAFF.

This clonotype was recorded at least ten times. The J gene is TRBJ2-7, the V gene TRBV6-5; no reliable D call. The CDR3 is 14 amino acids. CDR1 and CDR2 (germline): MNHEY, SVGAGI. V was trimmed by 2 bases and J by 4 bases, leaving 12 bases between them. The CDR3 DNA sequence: TGTGCCAGCAGTTACAGGGAATTAGTATACGAGCAGTACTTC. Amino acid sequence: CASSYRELVYEQYF.

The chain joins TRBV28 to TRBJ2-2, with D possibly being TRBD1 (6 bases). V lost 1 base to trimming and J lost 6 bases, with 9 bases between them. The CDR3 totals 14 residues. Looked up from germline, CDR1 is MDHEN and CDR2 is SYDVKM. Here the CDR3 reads CASSLSGVAGELFF. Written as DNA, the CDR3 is TGTGCCAGCAGTTTATCAGGGGTCGCCGGGGAGCTGTTTTTT. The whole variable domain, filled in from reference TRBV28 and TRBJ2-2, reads DVKVTQSSRYLVKRTGEKVFLECVQDMDHENMFWYRQDPGLGLRLIYFSYDVKMKEKGDIPEGYSVSREKKERFSLILESASTNQTSMYLCASSLSGVAGELFFGEGSRLTVL.

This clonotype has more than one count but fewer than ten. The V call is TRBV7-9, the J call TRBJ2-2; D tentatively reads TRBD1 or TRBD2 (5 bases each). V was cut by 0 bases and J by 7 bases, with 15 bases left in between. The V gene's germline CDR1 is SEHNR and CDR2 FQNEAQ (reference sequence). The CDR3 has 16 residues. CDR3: CASSLARAGNDGELFF. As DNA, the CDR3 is TGTGCCAGCAGCTTAGCCAGGGCCGGGAACGACGGGGAGCTGTTTTTT.

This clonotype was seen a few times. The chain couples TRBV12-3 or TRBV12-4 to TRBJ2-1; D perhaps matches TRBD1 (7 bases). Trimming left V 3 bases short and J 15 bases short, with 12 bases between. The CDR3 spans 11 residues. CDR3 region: CASSLEGQPFF. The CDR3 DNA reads TGTGCCAGCAGTTTGGAGGGACAGCCGTTCTTC.

The CDR3 loop is CASRATGSTDTQYF. The DNA for the CDR3 is TGCGCCAGCAGGGCCACAGGGAGCACAGATACGCAGTATTTT. The chain carries TRBV5-1 and TRBJ2-3, with D maybe TRBD1 (6 bases). The CDR3 sequence is 14 residues long. The V and J ends lost 5 bases and 0 bases respectively, with 10 bases between them. Per germline, CDR1 SGHRS and CDR2 YFSETQ.

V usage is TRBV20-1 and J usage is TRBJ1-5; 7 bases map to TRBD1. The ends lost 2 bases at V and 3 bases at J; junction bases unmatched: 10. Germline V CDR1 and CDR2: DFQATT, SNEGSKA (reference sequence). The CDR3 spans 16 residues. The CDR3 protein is CSARPTGQVLNQPQHF. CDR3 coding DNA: TGCAGTGCTAGACCTACTGGACAGGTCCTCAATCAGCCCCAGCATTTT.

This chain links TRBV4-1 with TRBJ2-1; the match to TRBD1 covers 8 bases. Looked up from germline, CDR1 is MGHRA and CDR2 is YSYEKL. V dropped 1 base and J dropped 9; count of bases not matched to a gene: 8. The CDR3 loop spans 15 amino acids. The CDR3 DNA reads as TGCGCCAGCAGCCAAGTGGCAGGGGGCGCGGGTGAGCAGTTCTTC. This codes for CASSQVAGGAGEQFF.

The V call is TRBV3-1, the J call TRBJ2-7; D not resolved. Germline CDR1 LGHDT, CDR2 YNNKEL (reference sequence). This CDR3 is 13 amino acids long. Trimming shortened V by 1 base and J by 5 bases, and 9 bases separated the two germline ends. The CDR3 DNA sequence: TGTGCCAGCAGCCAAGCGTCCGCGCACGAGCAGTACTTC. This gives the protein CASSQASAHEQYF.

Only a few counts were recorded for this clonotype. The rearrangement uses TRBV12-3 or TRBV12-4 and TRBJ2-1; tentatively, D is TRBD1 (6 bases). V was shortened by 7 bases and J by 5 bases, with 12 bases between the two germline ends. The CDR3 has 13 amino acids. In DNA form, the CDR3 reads TGTGCCAGCACCGGGGACAAGAACAATGAGCAGTTCTTC. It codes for CASTGDKNNEQFF.

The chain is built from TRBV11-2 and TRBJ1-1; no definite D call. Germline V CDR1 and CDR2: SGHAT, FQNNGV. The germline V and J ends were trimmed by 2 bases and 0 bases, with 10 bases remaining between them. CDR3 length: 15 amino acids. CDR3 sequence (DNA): TGTGCCAGCAGCTTATCGGGCGGAGTGAACACTGAAGCTTTCTTT. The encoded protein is CASSLSGGVNTEAFF.

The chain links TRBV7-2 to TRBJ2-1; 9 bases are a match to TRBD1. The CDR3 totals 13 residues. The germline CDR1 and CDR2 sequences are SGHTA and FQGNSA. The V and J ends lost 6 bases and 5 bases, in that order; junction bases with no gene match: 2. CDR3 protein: CASRRQGDNEQFF. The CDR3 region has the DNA TGTGCCAGCAGGAGACAGGGGGACAATGAGCAGTTCTTC.

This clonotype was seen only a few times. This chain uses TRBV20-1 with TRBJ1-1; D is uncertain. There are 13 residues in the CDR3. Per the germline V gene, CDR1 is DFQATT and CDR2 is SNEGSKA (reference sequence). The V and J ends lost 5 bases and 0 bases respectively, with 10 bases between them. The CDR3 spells CSADRTVNTEAFF. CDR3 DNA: TGCAGTGCTGACCGGACTGTGAACACTGAAGCTTTCTTT.

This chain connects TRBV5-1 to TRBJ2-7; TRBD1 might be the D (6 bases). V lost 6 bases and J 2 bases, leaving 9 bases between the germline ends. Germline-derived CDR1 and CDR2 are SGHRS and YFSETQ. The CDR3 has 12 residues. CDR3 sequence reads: CASMGDTYEQYF. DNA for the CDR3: TGCGCCAGCATGGGGGACACCTACGAGCAGTACTTC.

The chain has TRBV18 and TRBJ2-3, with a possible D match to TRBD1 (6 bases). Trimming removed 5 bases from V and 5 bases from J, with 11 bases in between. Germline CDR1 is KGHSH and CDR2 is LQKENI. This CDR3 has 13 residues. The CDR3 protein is CASSGNREDTQYF. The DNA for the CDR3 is TGTGCCAGCTCAGGAAACAGGGAAGATACGCAGTATTTT.

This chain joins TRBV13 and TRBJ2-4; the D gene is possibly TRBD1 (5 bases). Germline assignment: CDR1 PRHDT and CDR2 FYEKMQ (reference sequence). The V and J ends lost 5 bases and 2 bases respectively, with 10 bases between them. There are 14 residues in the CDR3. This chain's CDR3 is CASSLTETKNIQYF. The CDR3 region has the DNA TGTGCCAGCAGCCTGACAGAGACCAAAAACATTCAGTACTTC.

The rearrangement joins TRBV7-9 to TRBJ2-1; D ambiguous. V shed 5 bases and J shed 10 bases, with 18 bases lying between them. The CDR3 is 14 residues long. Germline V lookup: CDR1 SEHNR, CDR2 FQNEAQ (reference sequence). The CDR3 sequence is CASSLNYAPNEQFF. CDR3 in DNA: TGTGCCAGCAGCCTTAATTATGCACCGAACGAGCAGTTCTTC.